The clone carrying this T cell receptor (beta chain) came up a few times. The antigen remains unidentified. This entry is derived from a study of identical twins. Whole-study findings and limits: Model-predicted out-of-frame TCR alpha sharing fell below observed values in monozygotic twins. Sequences that were out-of-frame, alpha and twin-shared displayed an excess of low generation probability. Cross-sectional statistics underpinned the conclusions; the same donors were not followed.

Template switching supplied a universal primer site; unique molecular identifiers were carried on the cDNA. TCRdb reprocessed the 5' RACE reads via MiXCR and lists one record per CDR3 protein. The sample holds 700,000 or so distinct CDR3 sequences; less than 10% are singletons and the top ten take 0.98%. The same sample was also used in a study of yellow fever vaccine responses in identical twins.

The sample was PBMCs. The receptor was isolated from a woman between 18 and 30 years old in good health.

The CDR3 sequence: CSGRHGTVDDEQYF. CDR3 DNA: TGCAGTGGACGGCACGGGACAGTTGATGACGAGCAGTACTTC. The gene calls are TRBV20-1 and TRBJ2-7, with 7 bases fitting TRBD1. The CDR3 has 14 residues. Germline-derived CDR1 and CDR2 are DFQATT and SNEGSKA (reference sequence). After removal of 7 bases from V and 5 bases from J, the junction contained 14 bases not matched to a gene.